Below are 7 T cell receptor beta chains sequenced from a single sample in a study of OX40 agonist ivuxolimab in advanced cancers. The protocol was immunoSEQ multiplex PCR, while the TCRdb copy is restricted to in-frame clones and leaves out a portion. The repertoire holds roughly 88,000 clones, with 70% to 90% as singletons. The sample consisted of CD4+ or CD8+ T cells sorted from blood, taken in a trial of the OX40 agonist ivuxolimab. The source is an adult with an advanced solid tumor such as melanoma, head and neck, liver or kidney cancer.

The genes are TRBV5-1 and TRBJ2-5; 8 bases fit TRBD1. Germline assignment: CDR1 SGHRS and CDR2 YFSETQ. V shed 4 bases and J 5 bases; nucleotides not matched to a gene: 7. The CDR3 is made up of 14 amino acids. This CDR3 is CASSIGQGRETQYF. CDR3 coding DNA: TGCGCCAGCAGCATAGGACAGGGAAGGGAGACCCAGTACTTC.

This chain joins TRBV7-2 and TRBJ1-1; D remains unclear. Per the germline V gene, CDR1 is SGHTA and CDR2 is FQGNSA. This CDR3 has 13 amino acids. V was cut by 6 bases and J by 0 bases, with 8 bases left in between. DNA of the CDR3: TGTGCCAGCAGTAGTAGAGTGAACACTGAAGCTTTCTTT. Amino acids: CASSSRVNTEAFF.

The gene calls are TRBV9 and TRBJ2-1; tentative D call: TRBD1 (6 bases). V was cut by 0 bases and J by 3 bases, with 13 bases left in between. The CDR3 extends over 16 amino acids. CDR1 and CDR2 (germline): SGDLS, YYNGEE. CDR3 sequence (DNA): TGTGCCAGCAGCGTAGGATCACAGGGATACTACAATGAGCAGTTCTTC. This codes for CASSVGSQGYYNEQFF.

This clone has just a few counts. V gene TRBV9 combines with J gene TRBJ1-5; possibly TRBD1 for D (6 bases). The CDR3 has 15 residues. CDR1 and CDR2 (germline): SGDLS, YYNGEE. Deletions cut 3 bases from V and 3 bases from J, with 13 bases between. The CDR3 here is CASSDGTQDNQPQHF. CDR3 DNA: TGTGCCAGCAGCGACGGGACACAGGACAATCAGCCCCAGCATTTT. Full variable domain (rest looked up from reference TRBV9 and TRBJ1-5): DSGVTQTPKHLITATGQRVTLRCSPRSGDLSVYWYQQSLDQGLQFLIQYYNGEERAKGNILERFSAQQFPDLHSELNLSSLELGDSALYFCASSDGTQDNQPQHFGDGTRLSIL.

The rearrangement joins TRBV20-1 to TRBJ1-1; D is unclear. Germline CDR1 DFQATT, CDR2 SNEGSKA (reference sequence). The germline V and J ends were trimmed by 5 bases and 2 bases, with 6 bases remaining between them. This CDR3 has 11 residues. The CDR3: CSAPRNTEAFF. The CDR3 DNA reads as TGCAGTGCTCCAAGAAACACTGAAGCTTTCTTT.

This chain joins TRBV19 and TRBJ2-2; D unresolved. Looked up from germline, CDR1 is LNHDA and CDR2 is SQIVND (reference sequence). Trimming shortened V by 5 bases and J by 0 bases, and 10 bases separated the two germline ends. The CDR3 is 15 amino acids. The CDR3 DNA reads as TGTGCCAGTAGTGGATGGGTTCCGAACACCGGGGAGCTGTTTTTT. It is translated as CASSGWVPNTGELFF.

Regarding this clone: A read error may account for a junction end that differs from germline. The CDR3 loop is CASSLGGGNSGELFF. The CDR3, as DNA: TGTGCCAGCAGCTTGGGGGGCGGGAACTCCGGGGAGCTGTTTTTT. The genes are TRBV11-3 and TRBJ2-2; D possibly matches TRBD1 or TRBD2 (6 bases each). The germline V gene encodes CDR1 SGHNT and CDR2 YENEEA. The CDR3 has 15 amino acids.